The 3 T cell receptor beta chains below all came from one sample that was sequenced in a study of blood T cell repertoires in COVID-19. Repertoires were generated with immunoSEQ multiplex PCR, while TCRdb's copy carries only in-frame clones and drops some. The sample has just over 300,000 clones, 85% to 90% seen once. Sequencing was carried out using peripheral blood. The receptors shown here come from a woman in her 30s with COVID-19, enrolled during active disease.

The genes are TRBV19 and TRBJ1-2, with 7 bases that match TRBD1. CDR1 and CDR2 from the germline V gene are LNHDA and SQIVND (reference sequence). The length of the CDR3 is 14 residues. The junction had 7 bases not matched to a gene; V was cut back by 5 bases and J by 4 bases. CDR3 in DNA: TGTGCCAGTAGTTCAAACAGGGGCAGCTATGGCTACACCTTC. Translating gives CASSSNRGSYGYTF.

This clone was recorded only once. V usage is TRBV4-1 and J usage is TRBJ1-6, with 7 nucleotides matching TRBD1. Germline CDR1 is MGHRA and CDR2 is YSYEKL. Germline trimming cut 4 bases from V and 6 bases from J; bases unmatched to any gene: 3. The CDR3 spans 14 residues. The CDR3 reads CASSPRDSNSPLHF. The CDR3 nucleotides are TGCGCCAGCAGCCCTCGGGACAGTAATTCACCCCTCCACTTT.

This clone was observed a few times. The J gene is TRBJ1-1, the V gene TRBV6-5; maybe TRBD1 (5 bases). The germline V gene has CDR1 MNHEY and CDR2 SVGAGI. Trimming pared 5 bases from V and 11 bases from J, leaving 15 bases between. This CDR3 has 12 residues. The CDR3 coding sequence is TGTGCCAGCAGTATATCCTTCTACAGGGCTTTCTTT. Protein: CASSISFYRAFF.